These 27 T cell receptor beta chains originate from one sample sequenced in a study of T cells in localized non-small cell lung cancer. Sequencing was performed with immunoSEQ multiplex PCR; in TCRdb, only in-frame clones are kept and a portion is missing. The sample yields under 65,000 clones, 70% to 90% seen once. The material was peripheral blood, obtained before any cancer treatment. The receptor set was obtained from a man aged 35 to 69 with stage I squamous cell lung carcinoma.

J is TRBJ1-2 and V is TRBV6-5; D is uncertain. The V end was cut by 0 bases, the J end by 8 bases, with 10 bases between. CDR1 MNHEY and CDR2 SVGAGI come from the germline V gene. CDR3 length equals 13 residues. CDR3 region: CASSYSLSVGYTF. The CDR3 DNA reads TGTGCCAGCAGTTACTCGCTCTCAGTAGGCTACACCTTC.

The CDR3 DNA follows: TGTGCCAGTAGTATACCAGGGCGAGGCACGACAGATACGCAGTATTTT. As protein: CASSIPGRGTTDTQYF. The chain joins TRBV19 to TRBJ2-3; D may be TRBD1 (5 bases). CDR3 length: 16 amino acids. V was pared by 2 bases and J by 3 bases, with 15 bases between. The germline CDR1 and CDR2 sequences are LNHDA and SQIVND (reference sequence).

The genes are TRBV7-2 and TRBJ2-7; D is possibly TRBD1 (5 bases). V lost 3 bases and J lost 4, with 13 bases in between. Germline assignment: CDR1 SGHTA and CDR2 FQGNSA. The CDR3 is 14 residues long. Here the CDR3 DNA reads TGTGCCAGCAGCTTGAGGCAGGGTATGTACGAGCAGTACTTC. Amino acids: CASSLRQGMYEQYF.

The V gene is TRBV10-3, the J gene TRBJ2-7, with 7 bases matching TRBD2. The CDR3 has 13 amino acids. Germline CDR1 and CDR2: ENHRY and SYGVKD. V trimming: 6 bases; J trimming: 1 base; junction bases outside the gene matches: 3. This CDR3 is CAIRASGSYEQYF. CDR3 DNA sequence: TGTGCCATCAGGGCTAGCGGATCCTACGAGCAGTACTTC.

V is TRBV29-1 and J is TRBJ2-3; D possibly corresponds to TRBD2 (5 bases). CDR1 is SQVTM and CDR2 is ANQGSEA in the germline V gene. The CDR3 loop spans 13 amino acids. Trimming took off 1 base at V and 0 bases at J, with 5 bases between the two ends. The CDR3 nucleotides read TGCAGCGTTGAAGGCGGGAGCACAGATACGCAGTATTTT. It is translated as CSVEGGSTDTQYF.

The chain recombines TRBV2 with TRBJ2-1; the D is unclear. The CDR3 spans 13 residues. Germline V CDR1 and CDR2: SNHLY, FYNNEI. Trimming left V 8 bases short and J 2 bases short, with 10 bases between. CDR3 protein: CASGWEAYNEQFF. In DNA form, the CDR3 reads TGTGCCAGCGGATGGGAAGCCTACAATGAGCAGTTCTTC.

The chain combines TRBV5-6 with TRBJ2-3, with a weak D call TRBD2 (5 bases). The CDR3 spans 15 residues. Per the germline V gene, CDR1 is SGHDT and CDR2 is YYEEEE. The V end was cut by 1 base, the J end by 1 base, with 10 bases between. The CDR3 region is CASSLKGSGTDTQYF. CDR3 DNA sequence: TGTGCCAGCAGCTTGAAAGGTAGCGGCACAGATACGCAGTATTTT.

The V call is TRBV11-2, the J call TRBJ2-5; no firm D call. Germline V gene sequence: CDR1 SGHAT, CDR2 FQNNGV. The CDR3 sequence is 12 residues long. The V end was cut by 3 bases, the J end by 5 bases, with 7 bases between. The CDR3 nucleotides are TGTGCCAGCAGCTTTGTTGGGGAGACCCAGTACTTC. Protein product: CASSFVGETQYF.

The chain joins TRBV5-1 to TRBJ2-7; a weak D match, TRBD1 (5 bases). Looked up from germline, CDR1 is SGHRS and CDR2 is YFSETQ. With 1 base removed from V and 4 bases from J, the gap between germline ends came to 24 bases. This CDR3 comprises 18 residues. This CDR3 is CASSLSPSRQSGGYEQYF. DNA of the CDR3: TGCGCCAGCAGCTTGTCGCCGAGCCGACAGTCGGGTGGGTACGAGCAGTACTTC.

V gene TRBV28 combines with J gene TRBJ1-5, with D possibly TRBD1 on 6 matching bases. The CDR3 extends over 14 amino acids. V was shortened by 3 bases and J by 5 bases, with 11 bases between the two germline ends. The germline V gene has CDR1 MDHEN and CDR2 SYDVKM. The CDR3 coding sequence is TGTGCCAGCAGTTTGGGGGGGGGCCATCAGCCCCAGCATTTT. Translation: CASSLGGGHQPQHF.

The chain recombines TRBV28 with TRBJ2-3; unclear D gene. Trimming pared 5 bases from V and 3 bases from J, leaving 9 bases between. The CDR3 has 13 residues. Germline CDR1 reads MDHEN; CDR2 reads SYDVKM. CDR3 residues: CASSHDLTDTQYF. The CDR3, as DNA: TGTGCCAGCAGTCATGACTTAACAGATACGCAGTATTTT.

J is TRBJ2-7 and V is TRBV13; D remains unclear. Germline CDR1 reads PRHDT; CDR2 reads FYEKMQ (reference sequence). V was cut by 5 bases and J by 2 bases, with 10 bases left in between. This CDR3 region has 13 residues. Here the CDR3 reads CASSNGWAYEQYF. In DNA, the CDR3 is TGTGCCAGCAGCAACGGATGGGCCTACGAGCAGTACTTC.

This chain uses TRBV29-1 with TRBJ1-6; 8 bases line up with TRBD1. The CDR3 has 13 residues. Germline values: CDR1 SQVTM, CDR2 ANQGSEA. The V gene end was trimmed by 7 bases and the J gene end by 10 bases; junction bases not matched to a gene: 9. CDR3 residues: CSDGQGEESPLHF. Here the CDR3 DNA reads TGCAGCGATGGACAGGGAGAAGAATCACCCCTCCACTTT.

The CDR3 DNA sequence: TGCGCCAGCAGTGAATCTCGGAGCGAAGCGGAGACCCAGTACTTC. This sequence encodes CASSESRSEAETQYF. The V gene is TRBV10-1, the J gene TRBJ2-5; D is unresolved. Trimming left V 3 bases short and J 5 bases short, with 16 bases between. There are 15 residues in the CDR3. The V gene's germline CDR1 is WNHNN and CDR2 SYGVQD (reference sequence).

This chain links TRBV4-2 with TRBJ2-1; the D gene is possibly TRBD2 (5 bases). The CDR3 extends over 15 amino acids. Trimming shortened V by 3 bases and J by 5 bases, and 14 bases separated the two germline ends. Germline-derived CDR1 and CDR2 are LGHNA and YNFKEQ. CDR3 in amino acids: CASSQTTSYNNEQFF. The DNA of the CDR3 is TGTGCCAGCAGCCAGACTACATCCTACAACAATGAGCAGTTCTTC.

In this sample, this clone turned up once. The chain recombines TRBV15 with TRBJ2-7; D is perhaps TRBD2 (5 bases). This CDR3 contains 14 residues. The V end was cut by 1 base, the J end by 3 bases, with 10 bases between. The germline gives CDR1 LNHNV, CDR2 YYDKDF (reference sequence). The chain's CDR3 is CATSRGLANYEQYF. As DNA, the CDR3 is TGTGCCACCAGCAGAGGTCTAGCAAACTACGAGCAGTACTTC.

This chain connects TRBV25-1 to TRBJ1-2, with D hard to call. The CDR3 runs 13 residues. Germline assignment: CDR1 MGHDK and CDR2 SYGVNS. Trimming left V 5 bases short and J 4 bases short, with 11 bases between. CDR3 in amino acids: CASSWTGSYGYTF. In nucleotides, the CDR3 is TGTGCCAGCAGTTGGACCGGGAGCTATGGCTACACCTTC.

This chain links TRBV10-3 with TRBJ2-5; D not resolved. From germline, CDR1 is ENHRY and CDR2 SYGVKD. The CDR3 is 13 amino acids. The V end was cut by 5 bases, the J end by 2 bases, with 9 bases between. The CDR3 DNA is TGTGCCATCAGTCTTCCTCAGCAAGAGACCCAGTACTTC. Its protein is CAISLPQQETQYF.

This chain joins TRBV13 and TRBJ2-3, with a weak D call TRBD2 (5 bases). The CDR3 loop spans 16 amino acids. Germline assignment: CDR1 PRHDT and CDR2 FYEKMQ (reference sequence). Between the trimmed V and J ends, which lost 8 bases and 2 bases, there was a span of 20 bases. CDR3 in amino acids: CASLSSEKFSTDTQYF. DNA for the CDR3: TGTGCCAGCTTGAGTAGCGAGAAGTTTTCCACAGATACGCAGTATTTT.

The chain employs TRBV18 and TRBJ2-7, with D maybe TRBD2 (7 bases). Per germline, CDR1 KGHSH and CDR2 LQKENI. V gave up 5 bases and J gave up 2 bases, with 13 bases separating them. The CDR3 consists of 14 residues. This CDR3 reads CASSTGGPTYEQYF. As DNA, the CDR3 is TGTGCCAGCTCAACCGGGGGGCCCACCTACGAGCAGTACTTC.

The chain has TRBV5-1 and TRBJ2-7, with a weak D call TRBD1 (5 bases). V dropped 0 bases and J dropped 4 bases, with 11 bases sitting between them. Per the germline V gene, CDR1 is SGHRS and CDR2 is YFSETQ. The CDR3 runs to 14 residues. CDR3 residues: CASSLDRLNYEQYF. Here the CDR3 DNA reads TGCGCCAGCAGCTTGGACAGGTTAAATTACGAGCAGTACTTC.

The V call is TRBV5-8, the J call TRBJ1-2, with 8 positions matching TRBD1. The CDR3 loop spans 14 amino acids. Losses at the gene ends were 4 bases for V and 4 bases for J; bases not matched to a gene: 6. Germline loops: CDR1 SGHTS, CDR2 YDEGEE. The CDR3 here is CASSPRTGSYGYTF. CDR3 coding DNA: TGTGCCAGCAGCCCTCGGACAGGGAGCTATGGCTACACCTTC.

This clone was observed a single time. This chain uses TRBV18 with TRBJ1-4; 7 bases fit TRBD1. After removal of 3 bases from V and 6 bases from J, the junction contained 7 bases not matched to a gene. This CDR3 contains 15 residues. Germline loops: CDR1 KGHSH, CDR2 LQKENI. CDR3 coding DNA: TGTGCCAGCTCACCCCCGACAGGGATGGATGAAAAACTGTTTTTT. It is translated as CASSPPTGMDEKLFF. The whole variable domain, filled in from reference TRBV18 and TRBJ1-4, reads NAGVMQNPRHLVRRRGQEARLRCSPMKGHSHVYWYRQLPEEGLKFMVYLQKENIIDESGMPKERFSAEFPKEGPSILRIQQVVRGDSAAYFCASSPPTGMDEKLFFGSGTQLSVL.

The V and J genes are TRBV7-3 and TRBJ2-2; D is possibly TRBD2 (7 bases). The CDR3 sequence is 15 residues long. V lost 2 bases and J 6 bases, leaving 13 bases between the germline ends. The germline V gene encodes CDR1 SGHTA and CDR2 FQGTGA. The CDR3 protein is CASSLGGGGAGELFF. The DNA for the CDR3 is TGTGCCAGCAGCTTAGGAGGGGGAGGGGCCGGGGAGCTGTTTTTT. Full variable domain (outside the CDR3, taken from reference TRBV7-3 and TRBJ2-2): GAGVSQTPSNKVTEKGKYVELRCDPISGHTALYWYRQSLGQGPEFLIYFQGTGAADDSGLPNDRFFAVRPEGSVSTLKIQRTERGDSAVYLCASSLGGGGAGELFFGEGSRLTVL.

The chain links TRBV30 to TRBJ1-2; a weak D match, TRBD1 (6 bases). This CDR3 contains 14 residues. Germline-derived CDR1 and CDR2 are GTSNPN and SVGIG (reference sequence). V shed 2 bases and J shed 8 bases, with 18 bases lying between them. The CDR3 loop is CAWSPRGPLRGYTF. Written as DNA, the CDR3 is TGTGCCTGGAGTCCCCGGGGGCCCTTACGGGGCTACACCTTC.

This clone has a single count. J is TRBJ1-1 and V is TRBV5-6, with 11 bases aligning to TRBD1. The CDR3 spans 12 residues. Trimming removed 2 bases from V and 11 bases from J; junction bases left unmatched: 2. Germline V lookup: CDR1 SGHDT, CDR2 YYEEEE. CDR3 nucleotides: TGTGCCAGCAGCTTCGGGGACAGGGGGGCTTTCTTT. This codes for CASSFGDRGAFF.

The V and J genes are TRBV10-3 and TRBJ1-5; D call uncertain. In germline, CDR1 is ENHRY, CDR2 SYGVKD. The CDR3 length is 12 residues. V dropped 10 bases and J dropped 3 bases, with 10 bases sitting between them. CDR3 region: CATRGTNQPQHF. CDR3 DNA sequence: TGTGCCACCCGGGGAACCAATCAGCCCCAGCATTTT.